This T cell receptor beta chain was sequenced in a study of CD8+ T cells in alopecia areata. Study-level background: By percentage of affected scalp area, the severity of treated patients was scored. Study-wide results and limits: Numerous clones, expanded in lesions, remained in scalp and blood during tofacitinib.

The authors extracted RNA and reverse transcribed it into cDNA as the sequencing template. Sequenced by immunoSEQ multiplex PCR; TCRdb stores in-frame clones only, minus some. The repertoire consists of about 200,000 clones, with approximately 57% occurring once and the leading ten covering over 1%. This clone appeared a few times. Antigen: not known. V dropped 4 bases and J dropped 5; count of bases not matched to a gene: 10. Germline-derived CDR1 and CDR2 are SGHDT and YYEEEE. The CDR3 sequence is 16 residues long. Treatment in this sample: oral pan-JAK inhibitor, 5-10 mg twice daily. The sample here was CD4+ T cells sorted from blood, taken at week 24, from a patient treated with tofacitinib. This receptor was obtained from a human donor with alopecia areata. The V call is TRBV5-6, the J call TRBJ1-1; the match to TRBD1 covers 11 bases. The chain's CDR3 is CASSHRTGGYGTEAFF. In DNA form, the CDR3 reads TGTGCCAGCAGCCACCGGACAGGGGGCTATGGAACTGAAGCTTTCTTT. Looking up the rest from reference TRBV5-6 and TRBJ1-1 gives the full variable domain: DAGVTQSPTHLIKTRGQQVTLRCSPKSGHDTVSWYQQALGQGPQFIFQYYEEEERQRGNFPDRFSGHQFPNYSSELNVNALLLGDSALYLCASSHRTGGYGTEAFFGQGTRLTVV.